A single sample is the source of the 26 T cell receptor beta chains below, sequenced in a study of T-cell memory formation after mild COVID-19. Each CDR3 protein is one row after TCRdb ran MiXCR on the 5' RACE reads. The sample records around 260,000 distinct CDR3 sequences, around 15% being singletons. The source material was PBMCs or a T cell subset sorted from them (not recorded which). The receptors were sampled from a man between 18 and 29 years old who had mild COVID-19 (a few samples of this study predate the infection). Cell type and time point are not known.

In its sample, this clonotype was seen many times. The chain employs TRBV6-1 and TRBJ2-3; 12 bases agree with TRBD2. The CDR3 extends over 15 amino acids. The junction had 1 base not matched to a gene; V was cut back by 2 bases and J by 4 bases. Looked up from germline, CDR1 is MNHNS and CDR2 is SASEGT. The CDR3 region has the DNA TGTGCCAGCAGTGAACTAGCGGGGGGGCCAGATACGCAGTATTTT. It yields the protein CASSELAGGPDTQYF.

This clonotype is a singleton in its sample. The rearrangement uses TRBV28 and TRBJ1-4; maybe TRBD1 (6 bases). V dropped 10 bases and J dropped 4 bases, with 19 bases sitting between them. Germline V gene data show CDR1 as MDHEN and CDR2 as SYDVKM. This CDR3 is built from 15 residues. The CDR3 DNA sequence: TGTGCCACCTTCCTCCGGGGGGCCCTTAATGAAAAACTGTTTTTT. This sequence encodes CATFLRGALNEKLFF.

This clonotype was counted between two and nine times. The CDR3 DNA is TGTGCCAGCAGCGATGTTACGACAGGGCTCGAGCAGTACTTC. It yields the protein CASSDVTTGLEQYF. The chain carries TRBV2 and TRBJ2-7; 7 bases line up with TRBD1. Trimming cost V 6 bases and J 6 bases; bases outside gene matches: 11. Germline assignment: CDR1 SNHLY and CDR2 FYNNEI. The CDR3 totals 14 residues.

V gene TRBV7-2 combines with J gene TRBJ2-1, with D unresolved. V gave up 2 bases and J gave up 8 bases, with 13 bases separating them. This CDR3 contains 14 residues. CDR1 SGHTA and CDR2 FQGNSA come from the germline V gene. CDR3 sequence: CASSLKGPLDEQFF. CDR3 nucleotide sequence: TGTGCCAGCAGCTTAAAGGGCCCGCTTGATGAGCAGTTCTTC.

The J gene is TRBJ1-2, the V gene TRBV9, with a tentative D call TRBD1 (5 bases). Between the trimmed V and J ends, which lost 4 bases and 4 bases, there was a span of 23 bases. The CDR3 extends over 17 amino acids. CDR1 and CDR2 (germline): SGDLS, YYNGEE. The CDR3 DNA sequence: TGTGCCAGCAGCTCAGCGGGAGCAGGGTCCTGGGGCTATGGCTACACCTTC. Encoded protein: CASSSAGAGSWGYGYTF.

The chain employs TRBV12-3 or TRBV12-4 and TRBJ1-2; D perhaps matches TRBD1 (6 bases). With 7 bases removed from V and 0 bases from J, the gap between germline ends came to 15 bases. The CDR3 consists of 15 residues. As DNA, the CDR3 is TGTGCCAGCATTGTGTCGACAGGAGCTAACTATGGCTACACCTTC. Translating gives CASIVSTGANYGYTF.

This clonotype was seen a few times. Written as DNA, the CDR3 is TGTGCCAGCAGCCAAGTCGAGGGATGGGGGACAGATACGCAGTATTTT. This gives the protein CASSQVEGWGTDTQYF. The chain carries TRBV4-2 and TRBJ2-3; the D gene could be TRBD1 or TRBD2 (5 bases each). Between the trimmed V and J ends, which lost 1 base and 3 bases, there was a span of 14 bases. The CDR3 loop spans 16 amino acids. Germline-derived CDR1 and CDR2 are LGHNA and YNFKEQ.

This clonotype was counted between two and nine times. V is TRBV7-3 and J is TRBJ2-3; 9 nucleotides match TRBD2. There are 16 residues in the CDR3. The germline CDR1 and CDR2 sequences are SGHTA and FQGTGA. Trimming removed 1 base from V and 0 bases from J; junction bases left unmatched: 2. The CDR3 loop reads CASSLNLAGSTDTQYF. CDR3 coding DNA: TGTGCCAGCAGCTTAAATCTAGCGGGGAGCACAGATACGCAGTATTTT. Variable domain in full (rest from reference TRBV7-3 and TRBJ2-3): GAGVSQTPSNKVTEKGKYVELRCDPISGHTALYWYRQSLGQGPEFLIYFQGTGAADDSGLPNDRFFAVRPEGSVSTLKIQRTERGDSAVYLCASSLNLAGSTDTQYFGPGTRLTVL.

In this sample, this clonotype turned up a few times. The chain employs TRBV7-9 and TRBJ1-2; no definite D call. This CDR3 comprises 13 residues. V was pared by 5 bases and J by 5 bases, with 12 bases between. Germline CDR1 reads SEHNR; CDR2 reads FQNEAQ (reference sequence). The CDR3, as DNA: TGTGCCAGCAGCCCCCTTGCCGGGTATGGCTACACCTTC. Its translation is CASSPLAGYGYTF.

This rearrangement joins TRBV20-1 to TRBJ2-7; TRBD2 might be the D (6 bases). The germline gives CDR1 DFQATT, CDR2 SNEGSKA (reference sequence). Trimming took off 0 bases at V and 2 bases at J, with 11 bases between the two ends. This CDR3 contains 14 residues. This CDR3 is CSARDLREPYEQYV. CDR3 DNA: TGCAGTGCTAGAGATTTACGGGAGCCCTACGAGCAGTACGTC.

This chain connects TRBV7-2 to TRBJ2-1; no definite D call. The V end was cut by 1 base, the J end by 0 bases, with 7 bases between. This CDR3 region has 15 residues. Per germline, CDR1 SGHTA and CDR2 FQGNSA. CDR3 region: CASSLDPGSYNEQFF. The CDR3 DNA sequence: TGTGCCAGCAGCTTAGACCCGGGCTCCTACAATGAGCAGTTCTTC.

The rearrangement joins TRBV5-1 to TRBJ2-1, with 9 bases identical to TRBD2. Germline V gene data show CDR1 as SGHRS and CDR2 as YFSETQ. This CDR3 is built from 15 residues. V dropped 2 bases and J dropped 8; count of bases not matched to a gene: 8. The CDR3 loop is CASSLLAGAPDEQFF. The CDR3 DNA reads TGCGCCAGCAGCTTATTAGCGGGGGCCCCCGATGAGCAGTTCTTC.

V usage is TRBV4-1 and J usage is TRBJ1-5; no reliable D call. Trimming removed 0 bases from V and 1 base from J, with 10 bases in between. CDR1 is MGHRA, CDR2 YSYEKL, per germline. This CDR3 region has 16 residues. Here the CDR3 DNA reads TGCGCCAGCAGCCAAGAGGCGACCTGGAGCAATCAGCCCCAGCATTTT. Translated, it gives CASSQEATWSNQPQHF.

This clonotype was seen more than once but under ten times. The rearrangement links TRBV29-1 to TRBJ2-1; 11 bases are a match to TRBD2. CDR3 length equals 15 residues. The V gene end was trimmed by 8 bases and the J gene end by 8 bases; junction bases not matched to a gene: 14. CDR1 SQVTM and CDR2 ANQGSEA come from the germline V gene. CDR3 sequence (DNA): TGCAGCCCTCGTCCATTAGCGGGGGGGCCGTATGAGCAGTTCTTC. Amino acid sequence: CSPRPLAGGPYEQFF.

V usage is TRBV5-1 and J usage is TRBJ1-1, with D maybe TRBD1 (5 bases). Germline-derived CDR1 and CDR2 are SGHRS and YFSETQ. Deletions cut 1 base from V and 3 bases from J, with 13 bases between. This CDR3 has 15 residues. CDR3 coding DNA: TGCGCCAGCAGCTTGTTGGAGGGGATTCACACTGAAGCTTTCTTT. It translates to CASSLLEGIHTEAFF.

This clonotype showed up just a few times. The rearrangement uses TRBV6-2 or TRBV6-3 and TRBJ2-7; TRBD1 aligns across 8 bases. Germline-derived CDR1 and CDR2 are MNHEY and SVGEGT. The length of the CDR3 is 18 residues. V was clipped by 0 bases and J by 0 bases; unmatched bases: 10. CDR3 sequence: CASSYSNRGNLFSYEQYV. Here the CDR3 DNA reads TGTGCCAGCAGTTACTCGAACAGGGGGAACCTTTTCTCCTACGAGCAGTACGTC.

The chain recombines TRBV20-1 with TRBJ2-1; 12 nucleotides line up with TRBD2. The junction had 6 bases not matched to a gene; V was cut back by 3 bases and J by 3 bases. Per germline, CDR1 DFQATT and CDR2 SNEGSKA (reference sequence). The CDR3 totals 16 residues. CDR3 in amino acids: CSASATSGGIYNEQFF. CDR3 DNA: TGCAGTGCTAGTGCGACTAGCGGGGGTATCTACAATGAGCAGTTCTTC.

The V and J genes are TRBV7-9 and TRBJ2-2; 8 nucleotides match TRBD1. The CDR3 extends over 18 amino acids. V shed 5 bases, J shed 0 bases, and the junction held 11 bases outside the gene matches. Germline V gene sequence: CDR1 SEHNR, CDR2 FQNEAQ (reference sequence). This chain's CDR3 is CASSQRGQGGANTGELFF. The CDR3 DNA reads TGTGCCAGCAGCCAAAGAGGACAGGGCGGCGCGAACACCGGGGAGCTGTTTTTT.

The CDR3 loop reads CASSQDRWEGRYSNQPQHF. The CDR3 DNA follows: TGCGCCAGCAGCCAAGATCGATGGGAGGGCCGATATAGCAATCAGCCCCAGCATTTT. V is TRBV4-1 and J is TRBJ1-5; D is undetermined. The germline V and J ends were trimmed by 0 bases and 0 bases, with 18 bases remaining between them. The CDR3 loop spans 19 amino acids. Per the germline V gene, CDR1 is MGHRA and CDR2 is YSYEKL.

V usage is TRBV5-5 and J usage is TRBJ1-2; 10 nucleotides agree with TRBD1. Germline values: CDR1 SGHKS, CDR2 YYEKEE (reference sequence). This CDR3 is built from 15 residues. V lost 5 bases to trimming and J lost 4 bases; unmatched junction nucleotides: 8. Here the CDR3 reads CASRPRDRGVYGYTF. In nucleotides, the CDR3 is TGTGCCAGCAGGCCCCGGGACAGGGGAGTCTATGGCTACACCTTC. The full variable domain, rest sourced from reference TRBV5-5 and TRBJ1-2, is DAGVTQSPTHLIKTRGQQVTLRCSPISGHKSVSWYQQVLGQGPQFIFQYYEKEERGRGNFPDRFSARQFPNYSSELNVNALLLGDSALYLCASRPRDRGVYGYTFGSGTRLTVV.

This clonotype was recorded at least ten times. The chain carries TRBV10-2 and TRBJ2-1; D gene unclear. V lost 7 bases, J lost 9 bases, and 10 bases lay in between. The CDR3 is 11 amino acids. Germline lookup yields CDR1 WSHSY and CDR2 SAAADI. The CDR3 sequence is CASTALVEQFF. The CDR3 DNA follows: TGCGCCAGCACCGCTCTTGTTGAGCAGTTCTTC.

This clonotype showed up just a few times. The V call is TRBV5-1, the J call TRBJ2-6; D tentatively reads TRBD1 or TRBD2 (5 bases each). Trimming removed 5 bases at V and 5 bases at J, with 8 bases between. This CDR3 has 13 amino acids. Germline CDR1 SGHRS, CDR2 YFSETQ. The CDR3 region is CASSTGRANVLTF. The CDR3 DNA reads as TGCGCCAGCAGTACGGGGCGGGCCAACGTCCTGACTTTC.

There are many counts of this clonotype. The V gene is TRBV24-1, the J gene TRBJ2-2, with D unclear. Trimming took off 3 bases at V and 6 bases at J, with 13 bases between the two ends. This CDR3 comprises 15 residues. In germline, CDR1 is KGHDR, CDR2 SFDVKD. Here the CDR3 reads CATSDSGVGAGELFF. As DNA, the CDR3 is TGTGCCACCAGTGATAGTGGGGTTGGAGCCGGGGAGCTGTTTTTT.

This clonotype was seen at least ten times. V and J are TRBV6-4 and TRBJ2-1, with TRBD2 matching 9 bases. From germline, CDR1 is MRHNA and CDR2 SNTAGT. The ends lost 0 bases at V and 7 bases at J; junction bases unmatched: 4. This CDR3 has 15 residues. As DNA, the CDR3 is TGTGCCAGCAGTGACTCGGCGGGGGGGAATAATGAGCAGTTCTTC. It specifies CASSDSAGGNNEQFF.

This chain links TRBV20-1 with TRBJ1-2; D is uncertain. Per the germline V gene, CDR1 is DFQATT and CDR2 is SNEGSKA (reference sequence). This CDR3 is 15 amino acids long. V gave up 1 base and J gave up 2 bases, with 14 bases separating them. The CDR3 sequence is CSARAQVLGNYGYTF. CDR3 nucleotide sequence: TGCAGTGCTAGAGCCCAGGTCTTGGGCAACTATGGCTACACCTTC.

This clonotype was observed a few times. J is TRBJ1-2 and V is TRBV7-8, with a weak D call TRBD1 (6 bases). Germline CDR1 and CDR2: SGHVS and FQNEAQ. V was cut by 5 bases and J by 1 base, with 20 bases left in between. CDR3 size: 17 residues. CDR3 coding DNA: TGTGCCAGCAGCACCTCAACCGGGGGGCACCTTAACTATGGCTACACCTTC. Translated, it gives CASSTSTGGHLNYGYTF.